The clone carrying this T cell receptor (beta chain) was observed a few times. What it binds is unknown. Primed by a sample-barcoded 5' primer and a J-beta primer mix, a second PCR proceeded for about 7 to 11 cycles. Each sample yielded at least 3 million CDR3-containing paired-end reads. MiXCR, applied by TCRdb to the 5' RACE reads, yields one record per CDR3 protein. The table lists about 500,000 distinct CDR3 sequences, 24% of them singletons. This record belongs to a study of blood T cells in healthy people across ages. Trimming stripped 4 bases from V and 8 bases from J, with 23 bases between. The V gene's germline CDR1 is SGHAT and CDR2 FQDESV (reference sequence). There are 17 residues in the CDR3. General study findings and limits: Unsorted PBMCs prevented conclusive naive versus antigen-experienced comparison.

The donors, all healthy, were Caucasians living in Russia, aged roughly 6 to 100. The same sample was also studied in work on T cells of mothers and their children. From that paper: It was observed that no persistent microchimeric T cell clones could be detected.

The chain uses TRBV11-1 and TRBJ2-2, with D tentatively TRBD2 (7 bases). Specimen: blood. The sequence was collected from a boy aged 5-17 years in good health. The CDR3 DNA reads TGTGCCAGCAGCTCCAACGCACAGGGAGGGCGAAAGGGGGAGCTGTTTTTT. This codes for CASSSNAQGGRKGELFF.